Below are 7 T cell receptor beta chains sequenced from a single sample in a study of spatial heterogeneity in lung cancer. TCRdb redid the calling of the 5' RACE reads with MiXCR, one entry per CDR3 protein. Among tens of thousands of distinct CDR3 sequences listed, approximately 5.6% were seen once. Indicated time point: sample taken at primary tumor resection. This specimen consisted of PBMCs, obtained at surgery. The receptors stem from a female donor with early-stage non-small cell lung cancer.

A note on this clonotype: Just one base apart from a much larger clone, this may be a read error. The chain is built from TRBV9 and TRBJ1-3; D is unresolved. CDR3 size: 12 residues. Germline values: CDR1 SGDLS, CDR2 YYNGEE. The V end lost 7 bases, the J end lost 0 bases, and 5 bases lay between the germline ends. As DNA, the CDR3 is TGTGCCAGCGGGGACTCTGGAAACACCATATATTTT. Its translation: CASGDSGNTIYF. Full variable domain (outside the CDR3, taken from reference TRBV9 and TRBJ1-3): DSGVTQTPKHLITATGQRVTLRCSPRSGDLSVYWYQQSLDQGLQFLIQYYNGEERAKGNILERFSAQQFPDLHSELNLSSLELGDSALYFCASGDSGNTIYFGEGSWLTVV.

This clonotype was detected ten times or more. The chain is built from TRBV20-1 and TRBJ2-5; D gene unclear. Trimming pared 4 bases from V and 5 bases from J, leaving 8 bases between. The germline V gene has CDR1 DFQATT and CDR2 SNEGSKA (reference sequence). This CDR3 is 11 amino acids long. CDR3 protein: CSAIPGETQYF. CDR3 nucleotides: TGCAGTGCTATTCCCGGGGAGACCCAGTACTTC.

This clonotype was counted at least ten times. The chain has TRBV29-1 and TRBJ2-3, with TRBD1 as a possible D gene (7 bases). The germline V gene has CDR1 SQVTM and CDR2 ANQGSEA. The CDR3 has 14 amino acids. The V gene lost 1 base and the J gene lost 4 bases, with 12 bases spanning the gap. The CDR3 coding sequence is TGCAGCGTTGAAGGAGGCAGGGGGGCAGATACGCAGTATTTT. Translation: CSVEGGRGADTQYF.

This clonotype was seen repeatedly, ten times or more. The gene calls are TRBV9 and TRBJ2-2; D tentatively fits TRBD1 or TRBD2 (5 bases each). This CDR3 has 15 residues. The germline gives CDR1 SGDLS, CDR2 YYNGEE. V was clipped by 3 bases and J by 2 bases, with 11 bases between them. The CDR3 bases are TGTGCCAGCAGCGCTGGGGGAACTAACACCGGGGAGCTGTTTTTT. Its protein product is CASSAGGTNTGELFF.

This clonotype was counted between two and nine times. The CDR3 region has the DNA TGTGCCAGCAGGGGACAGCCGCCGAATCAGCCCCAGCATTTT. Amino acid sequence: CASRGQPPNQPQHF. This chain connects TRBV2 to TRBJ1-5, with TRBD1 matching over 7 bases. V lost 6 bases, J lost 4 bases, and 6 bases stayed unmatched. This CDR3 is 14 amino acids long. Germline V gives CDR1 SNHLY, CDR2 FYNNEI.

This clonotype came up many times. The V gene is TRBV7-9, the J gene TRBJ2-7, with 7 bases lining up with TRBD1. Germline CDR1 reads SEHNR; CDR2 reads FQNEAQ (reference sequence). V trimming: 1 base; J trimming: 2 bases; junction bases outside the gene matches: 5. This CDR3 is 15 amino acids long. Here the CDR3 DNA reads TGTGCCAGCAGCTTAGGGGTACAGGGGACCTACGAGCAGTACTTC. Translation: CASSLGVQGTYEQYF.

Ten or more counts support this clonotype. The rearrangement links TRBV5-1 to TRBJ2-7; D is possibly TRBD2 (6 bases). Trimming pared 2 bases from V and 4 bases from J, leaving 13 bases between. Germline-derived CDR1 and CDR2 are SGHRS and YFSETQ. There are 14 residues in the CDR3. CDR3 DNA sequence: TGCGCCAGCAGCTTTGGAACGGGGGTTTACGAGCAGTACTTC. Translated: CASSFGTGVYEQYF.